A single sample is the source of the 21 T cell receptor beta chains below, sequenced in a study of blood T cell repertoires in COVID-19. Profiled with immunoSEQ multiplex PCR; TCRdb holds only in-frame clones, not every one. The data show under 450,000 clones, 81% seen once. Source material: peripheral blood. These receptors all stem from a human donor with acute or convalescent COVID-19. The donor label of this sample is uncertain.

The chain recombines TRBV18 with TRBJ1-6, with D maybe TRBD1 (6 bases). The CDR3 loop spans 18 amino acids. Trimming left V 4 bases short and J 7 bases short, with 23 bases between. The germline gives CDR1 KGHSH, CDR2 LQKENI. The CDR3 loop is CASSLSGTKFRGNSPLHF. The CDR3 DNA reads as TGTGCCAGCTCACTCTCCGGGACTAAATTTAGGGGGAATTCACCCCTCCACTTT.

This clone was picked up a small number of times. The V and J genes are TRBV9 and TRBJ1-6; 8 bases are shared with TRBD1. The CDR3 totals 16 residues. Germline trimming cut 0 bases from V and 8 bases from J; bases unmatched to any gene: 7. Germline CDR1 reads SGDLS; CDR2 reads YYNGEE. In DNA, the CDR3 is TGTGCCAGCAGCGTAGCTCGGGACAGGCTCCATTCACCCCTCCACTTT. This translates into CASSVARDRLHSPLHF.

The V call is TRBV30, the J call TRBJ1-6; TRBD1 agrees at 7 bases. Trimming removed 0 bases from V and 7 bases from J; junction bases left unmatched: 6. CDR3 length: 15 residues. Per the germline V gene, CDR1 is GTSNPN and CDR2 is SVGIG (reference sequence). CDR3 amino acids: CAWSVGGGPNSPLHF. For the CDR3, the DNA is TGTGCCTGGAGTGTTGGAGGGGGCCCCAATTCACCCCTCCACTTT.

The chain joins TRBV4-2 to TRBJ1-3; D is ambiguous. This CDR3 is 14 amino acids long. The V end lost 1 base, the J end lost 4 bases, and 8 bases lay between the germline ends. Germline CDR1 and CDR2: LGHNA and YNFKEQ. The CDR3 DNA follows: TGTGCCAGCAGCCAAGGGGAGGCCGGAAACACCATATATTTT. This encodes CASSQGEAGNTIYF.

This clone occurred once. The chain carries TRBV5-1 and TRBJ2-7; 8 nucleotides match TRBD2. CDR1 and CDR2 from the germline V gene are SGHRS and YFSETQ. The CDR3 has 15 residues. V gave up 4 bases and J gave up 6 bases; unmatched junction bases: 12. The CDR3 bases are TGCGCCAGCAGCCTCATAGCGGGATATCCTGCCGAGCAGTACTTC. Its translation is CASSLIAGYPAEQYF.

This chain links TRBV5-1 with TRBJ1-1; unclear D gene. The CDR3 spans 13 residues. Trimming cost V 3 bases and J 3 bases, with 9 bases left between them. From germline, CDR1 is SGHRS and CDR2 YFSETQ. CDR3 in amino acids: CASSYAGDTEAFF. CDR3 sequence (DNA): TGCGCCAGCAGCTATGCCGGAGACACTGAAGCTTTCTTT.

The gene calls are TRBV19 and TRBJ2-1; 9 positions agree with TRBD2. Germline loops: CDR1 LNHDA, CDR2 SQIVND (reference sequence). With 7 bases clipped from V and 3 bases from J, the junction kept 4 bases outside the gene matches. There are 14 residues in the CDR3. The CDR3 bases are TGTGCCAGTAATCGCGGGGGGGGCTACAATGAGCAGTTCTTC. Residues: CASNRGGGYNEQFF.

V is TRBV7-2 and J is TRBJ2-3; TRBD1 aligns across 8 bases. This CDR3 has 15 residues. Trimming cost V 5 bases and J 2 bases; bases outside gene matches: 6. Germline lookup yields CDR1 SGHTA and CDR2 FQGNSA. CDR3 in DNA: TGTGCCAGCAGCGTCAGGGGGCAGAACACAGATACGCAGTATTTT. Protein: CASSVRGQNTDTQYF.

This clone was counted once. The chain employs TRBV3-1 (or the pseudogene TRBV3-2) and TRBJ1-2; 7 nucleotides match TRBD1. CDR1 is LGHDT, CDR2 YNNKEL, per germline (reference sequence). Trimming removed 7 bases from V and 3 bases from J; junction bases left unmatched: 14. The length of the CDR3 is 16 residues. CDR3 nucleotide sequence: TGTGCCAGCACGAACACATACAGGGGTCTAGACTATGGCTACACCTTC. Translated: CASTNTYRGLDYGYTF.

This chain connects TRBV2 to TRBJ1-1, with D possibly matching TRBD1 (5 bases). CDR1 is SNHLY, CDR2 FYNNEI, per germline. Trimming removed 2 bases at V and 6 bases at J, with 13 bases between. The CDR3 sequence is 14 residues long. The CDR3 is CASSEQGSTSEAFF. DNA for the CDR3: TGTGCCAGCAGTGAACAGGGATCCACCTCTGAAGCTTTCTTT. Drawing the rest from reference TRBV2 and TRBJ1-1, the complete variable domain is EPEVTQTPSHQVTQMGQEVILRCVPISNHLYFYWYRQILGQKVEFLVSFYNNEISEKSEIFDDQFSVERPDGSNFTLKIRSTKLEDSAMYFCASSEQGSTSEAFFGQGTRLTVV.

The rearrangement uses TRBV9 and TRBJ1-2; 9 nucleotides align to TRBD1. The germline V gene encodes CDR1 SGDLS and CDR2 YYNGEE. Unmatched junction bases numbered 7, after V lost 3 bases and J lost 4 bases. There are 15 residues in the CDR3. CDR3: CASSEGPGQGYGYTF. In DNA, the CDR3 is TGTGCCAGCAGCGAGGGACCGGGACAGGGCTATGGCTACACCTTC.

V and J are TRBV19 and TRBJ1-1, with TRBD1 matching over 9 bases. CDR1 is LNHDA and CDR2 is SQIVND in the germline V gene (reference sequence). This CDR3 contains 15 residues. Losses at the gene ends were 5 bases for V and 0 bases for J; bases not matched to a gene: 4. CDR3 nucleotides: TGTGCCAGTAGTCTTACAGGGGGCCTGAACACTGAAGCTTTCTTT. It yields the protein CASSLTGGLNTEAFF.

The rearrangement joins TRBV11-2 to TRBJ1-3; no clear D. Germline values: CDR1 SGHAT, CDR2 FQNNGV. Trimming cost V 4 bases and J 3 bases, with 13 bases left between them. The CDR3 extends over 15 amino acids. The CDR3 nucleotides are TGTGCCAGCAGCTCCAGACTATTTGGTGGAAACACCATATATTTT. Its translation: CASSSRLFGGNTIYF.

The chain couples TRBV5-1 to TRBJ2-7; TRBD2 matches at 8 bases. Germline CDR1 reads SGHRS; CDR2 reads YFSETQ. The ends lost 7 bases at V and 2 bases at J; junction bases unmatched: 8. This CDR3 spans 14 amino acids. CDR3 amino acids: CASREGRPPYEQYF. CDR3 DNA sequence: TGCGCCAGCCGGGAGGGCAGGCCCCCCTACGAGCAGTACTTC.

Remarks on this clone: Other DNA sequences in the sample encode the same CDR3. The V gene is TRBV5-1, the J gene TRBJ2-1, with 13 positions matching TRBD2. The length of the CDR3 is 15 residues. Trimming removed 5 bases from V and 4 bases from J; junction bases left unmatched: 3. From germline, CDR1 is SGHRS and CDR2 YFSETQ. In nucleotides, the CDR3 is TGCGCCAGCAGTTTGACTAGCGGGGGGTACAATGAGCAGTTCTTC. This codes for CASSLTSGGYNEQFF. The full variable domain, in which reference TRBV5-1 and TRBJ2-1 provide the parts outside the CDR3, is KAGVTQTPRYLIKTRGQQVTLSCSPISGHRSVSWYQQTPGQGLQFLFEYFSETQRNKGNFPGRFSGRQFSNSRSEMNVSTLELGDSALYLCASSLTSGGYNEQFFGPGTRLTVL.

The chain combines TRBV5-1 with TRBJ2-1; 13 bases map to TRBD2. The germline gives CDR1 SGHRS, CDR2 YFSETQ. The CDR3 extends over 17 amino acids. V trimming: 0 bases; J trimming: 9 bases; junction bases outside the gene matches: 9. This chain's CDR3 is CASSLAVLAGGRSEQFF. In DNA, the CDR3 is TGCGCCAGCAGCTTGGCCGTACTAGCGGGAGGGCGGAGTGAGCAGTTCTTC.

The gene calls are TRBV6-5 and TRBJ1-2, with D hard to call. From germline, CDR1 is MNHEY and CDR2 SVGAGI. The CDR3 contains 12 residues. V was shortened by 5 bases and J by 0 bases, with 4 bases between the two germline ends. Here the CDR3 reads CASSISNYGYTF. The CDR3 DNA reads TGTGCCAGCAGTATATCTAACTATGGCTACACCTTC.

V and J are TRBV5-1 and TRBJ2-1; 12 positions match TRBD2. The CDR3 runs 15 residues. CDR1 SGHRS and CDR2 YFSETQ come from the germline V gene. V shed 4 bases, J shed 8 bases, and the junction held 7 bases outside the gene matches. Written as DNA, the CDR3 is TGCGCCAGCAGCACGACTAGCGGGAGTTCCTATGAGCAGTTCTTC. Its protein is CASSTTSGSSYEQFF. Full variable domain (rest looked up from reference TRBV5-1 and TRBJ2-1): KAGVTQTPRYLIKTRGQQVTLSCSPISGHRSVSWYQQTPGQGLQFLFEYFSETQRNKGNFPGRFSGRQFSNSRSEMNVSTLELGDSALYLCASSTTSGSSYEQFFGPGTRLTVL.

The rearrangement uses TRBV6-5 and TRBJ2-5; the match to TRBD2 covers 11 bases. Germline V CDR1 and CDR2: MNHEY, SVGAGI. V lost 5 bases to trimming and J lost 5 bases; unmatched junction nucleotides: 7. The CDR3 totals 15 residues. CDR3 sequence: CASSILSGGGETQYF. CDR3 nucleotides: TGTGCCAGCAGTATACTTAGCGGGGGGGGTGAGACCCAGTACTTC.

The V gene is TRBV15, the J gene TRBJ2-1; the match to TRBD1 covers 9 bases. The CDR3 contains 15 residues. Germline V gene lookup returns CDR1 LNHNV and CDR2 YYDKDF (reference sequence). The V and J ends lost 3 bases and 10 bases, in that order; junction bases with no gene match: 10. Written as DNA, the CDR3 is TGTGCCACCAGCAGTGACACAGGGGGCTGGGGGGAGCAGTTCTTC. It specifies CATSSDTGGWGEQFF.

The rearrangement links TRBV5-1 to TRBJ2-1; D gene unclear. Germline assignment: CDR1 SGHRS and CDR2 YFSETQ. This CDR3 comprises 13 residues. The V end lost 0 bases, the J end lost 5 bases, and 6 bases lay between the germline ends. The CDR3 region has the DNA TGCGCCAGCAGCTTGGAGTCAGACAATGAGCAGTTCTTC. Translating gives CASSLESDNEQFF.